The 26 T cell receptor beta chains given below trace back to one sample, sequenced in a study of shared clonotypes between healthy human individuals. TCRdb keeps only in-frame clones here, not all; method: immunoSEQ multiplex PCR. Of some 650,000 clones in the sample, approximately 97% were seen once. The sequenced sample consisted of naive CD4+ T cells sorted from blood. The sample's subset: CD45RA+ positively selected. These receptors came from a woman aged 25 to 45 in good health.

This clone has only one observation. The chain joins TRBV5-1 to TRBJ1-1, with D perhaps TRBD1 (6 bases). From germline, CDR1 is SGHRS and CDR2 YFSETQ. This CDR3 spans 13 amino acids. Trimming shortened V by 4 bases and J by 5 bases, and 12 bases separated the two germline ends. The CDR3 region is CASSTGSGTEAFF. CDR3 bases: TGCGCCAGCAGCACAGGGTCGGGGACTGAAGCTTTCTTT.

The gene calls are TRBV30 and TRBJ1-5; possible D gene TRBD1, 5 bases. Germline CDR1 GTSNPN, CDR2 SVGIG (reference sequence). This CDR3 is 13 amino acids long. V shed 1 base and J shed 6 bases, with 10 bases lying between them. CDR3 nucleotides: TGTGCCTGGAGTGACGCTGACAGTCAGCCCCAGCATTTT. Amino acids: CAWSDADSQPQHF.

The chain has TRBV5-6 and TRBJ2-1; 9 bases match TRBD2. Per germline, CDR1 SGHDT and CDR2 YYEEEE. The CDR3 has 16 residues. Trimming took 3 bases from V and 2 from J; bases not matched to a gene: 6. The CDR3 region is CASSSGLARTYNEQFF. In DNA, the CDR3 is TGTGCCAGCAGCTCTGGACTAGCGAGGACCTACAATGAGCAGTTCTTC.

This clone was counted only a few times. Written as DNA, the CDR3 is TGTGCCAGCTCACCGGCGGTCGAGCAGTACTTC. Protein product: CASSPAVEQYF. The chain links TRBV18 to TRBJ2-7; D gene ambiguous. Germline V gene sequence: CDR1 KGHSH, CDR2 LQKENI. The CDR3 spans 11 residues. Trimming left V 3 bases short and J 6 bases short, with 6 bases between.

This sequence joins TRBV5-1 and TRBJ2-1; possibly TRBD2 for D (5 bases). This CDR3 spans 12 amino acids. CDR1 and CDR2 from the germline V gene are SGHRS and YFSETQ. The V end was cut by 0 bases, the J end by 16 bases, with 14 bases between. Written as DNA, the CDR3 is TGCGCCAGCAGCTTGGCCAAGGACTCTTTCTTCTTC. This gives the protein CASSLAKDSFFF.

Comments on this clone: At the DNA level, this CDR3 is encoded by other sequences in the same sample as well. This chain connects TRBV30 to TRBJ1-4; 9 nucleotides match TRBD1. Trimming removed 5 bases from V and 8 bases from J; junction bases left unmatched: 3. Germline V lookup: CDR1 GTSNPN, CDR2 SVGIG (reference sequence). The CDR3 is made up of 12 amino acids. CDR3 in amino acids: CAWSGQGEKLFF. CDR3 coding DNA: TGTGCCTGGTCGGGACAGGGAGAAAAACTGTTTTTT.

This chain joins TRBV5-1 and TRBJ2-1, with 11 positions matching TRBD2. The V gene's germline CDR1 is SGHRS and CDR2 YFSETQ. V was pared by 3 bases and J by 5 bases, with 4 bases of the junction left unmatched. This CDR3 region has 15 residues. The CDR3 coding sequence is TGCGCCAGCAGCTATATAGCGGGAGGGGACAATGAGCAGTTCTTC. Encoded protein: CASSYIAGGDNEQFF.

V usage is TRBV27 and J usage is TRBJ1-5; D is possibly TRBD1 (5 bases). CDR3 length: 16 amino acids. Germline CDR1 is MNHEY and CDR2 is SMNVEV (reference sequence). V was shortened by 4 bases and J by 3 bases, with 16 bases between the two germline ends. The CDR3 protein is CASSSRQPSNNQPQHF. CDR3 in DNA: TGTGCCAGCAGTTCCCGACAGCCGAGTAACAATCAGCCCCAGCATTTT.

This chain links TRBV28 with TRBJ2-1; D gene unclear. The CDR3 contains 13 residues. V lost 2 bases, J lost 10 bases, and 12 bases lay in between. Looked up from germline, CDR1 is MDHEN and CDR2 is SYDVKM. As DNA, the CDR3 is TGTGCCAGCAGTTTAAAGGTCTCACAGGAGCAGTTCTTC. This encodes CASSLKVSQEQFF.

The gene calls are TRBV5-4 and TRBJ1-2; 9 positions match TRBD1. Germline V gene sequence: CDR1 SGHNT, CDR2 YYREEE (reference sequence). The CDR3 is 16 amino acids. The ends lost 4 bases at V and 8 bases at J; junction bases unmatched: 15. The CDR3 here is CASSAETGTGIGGYTF. For the CDR3, the DNA is TGTGCCAGCAGCGCTGAAACCGGGACAGGGATAGGAGGCTACACCTTC.

The chain recombines TRBV7-3 with TRBJ2-3; a possible D gene is TRBD2 (6 bases). CDR3 length: 13 residues. Germline assignment: CDR1 SGHTA and CDR2 FQGTGA. The V gene lost 2 bases and the J gene lost 6 bases, with 9 bases spanning the gap. The CDR3 DNA reads TGTGCCAGCAGCTTAGAGGAGGGGGATACGCAGTATTTT. Translated, it gives CASSLEEGDTQYF.

CDR3: CASSLRSLTDTQYF. The CDR3 coding sequence is TGTGCCAGCAGTTTAAGGTCCCTCACAGATACGCAGTATTTT. V gene TRBV28 combines with J gene TRBJ2-3; no firm D call. This CDR3 has 14 amino acids. Germline-derived CDR1 and CDR2 are MDHEN and SYDVKM. Trimming stripped 2 bases from V and 2 bases from J, with 8 bases between.

The CDR3 DNA follows: TGTGCCAGCAGTTACTCGAACCAGTTCGGGGACGAGCAGTACTTC. Protein: CASSYSNQFGDEQYF. The chain couples TRBV6-5 to TRBJ2-7; D perhaps matches TRBD2 (5 bases). The CDR3 has 15 residues. V was shortened by 0 bases and J by 5 bases, with 14 bases between the two germline ends. Per the germline V gene, CDR1 is MNHEY and CDR2 is SVGAGI.

This chain joins TRBV5-6 and TRBJ1-1, with no clear D. Trimming left V 3 bases short and J 0 bases short, with 9 bases between. The CDR3 contains 14 residues. Germline V lookup: CDR1 SGHDT, CDR2 YYEEEE. CDR3 region: CASSWALMNTEAFF. The CDR3 nucleotides are TGTGCCAGCAGCTGGGCTCTAATGAACACTGAAGCTTTCTTT.

In regard to this clone: This specimen includes other DNA sequences encoding the same CDR3. V gene TRBV30 combines with J gene TRBJ1-1, with D tentatively TRBD1 (6 bases). The CDR3 is 13 amino acids. Germline V gene sequence: CDR1 GTSNPN, CDR2 SVGIG (reference sequence). V was cut by 3 bases and J by 3 bases, with 11 bases left in between. The CDR3: CAWSVQGDTEAFF. DNA of the CDR3: TGTGCCTGGAGCGTACAGGGAGACACTGAAGCTTTCTTT.

The chain links TRBV4-1 to TRBJ2-2; TRBD2 aligns across 12 bases. The CDR3 totals 19 residues. In germline, CDR1 is MGHRA, CDR2 YSYEKL. The trim removed 0 bases at V and 6 bases at J, leaving 11 bases unmatched. CDR3 DNA: TGCGCCAGCAGCCAAGAGAGGGGCCTAGCGGGAGGGACATCCGGGGAGCTGTTTTTT. Translation: CASSQERGLAGGTSGELFF.

V and J are TRBV7-8 and TRBJ2-7, with TRBD2 identical over 13 bases. The CDR3 has 15 amino acids. V gave up 4 bases and J gave up 3 bases; unmatched junction bases: 3. CDR1 is SGHVS, CDR2 FQNEAQ, per germline. The CDR3 sequence is CASSSRTSGSYEQYF. The CDR3 nucleotides are TGTGCCAGCAGCTCACGGACTAGCGGGAGCTACGAGCAGTACTTC. The whole variable domain, remainder taken from reference TRBV7-8 and TRBJ2-7, is GAGVSQSPRYKVAKRGQDVALRCDPISGHVSLFWYQQALGQGPEFLTYFQNEAQLDKSGLPSDRFFAERPEGSVSTLKIQRTQQEDSAVYLCASSSRTSGSYEQYFGPGTRLTVT.

This chain links TRBV9 with TRBJ1-5, with D uncertain. Germline V CDR1 and CDR2: SGDLS, YYNGEE. CDR3 length: 15 amino acids. Between the trimmed V and J ends, which lost 1 base and 7 bases, there was a span of 15 bases. The CDR3 nucleotides read TGTGCCAGCAGCGTACCCAGGCAAAGAGGCCAGCCCCAGCATTTT. Translated: CASSVPRQRGQPQHF.

CDR3 coding DNA: TGTGCCAGTAGTATTTGGGCAGAGCCGTACAATGAGCAGTTCTTC. Translation gives CASSIWAEPYNEQFF. This chain uses TRBV19 with TRBJ2-1; unclear D gene. CDR1 is LNHDA, CDR2 SQIVND, per germline (reference sequence). V lost 3 bases and J lost 4, with 13 bases in between. The CDR3 spans 15 residues.

The chain carries TRBV5-6 and TRBJ2-6; 8 nucleotides match TRBD2. The CDR3 loop spans 18 amino acids. V shed 1 base, J shed 0 bases, and the junction held 6 bases outside the gene matches. The V gene's germline CDR1 is SGHDT and CDR2 YYEEEE. The CDR3, as DNA: TGTGCCAGCAGCTTGTTGACGGGAGGGTCCTCTGGGGCCAACGTCCTGACTTTC. Residues: CASSLLTGGSSGANVLTF.

The chain links TRBV5-1 to TRBJ1-1; D gene uncertain. This CDR3 is built from 13 residues. Germline CDR1 SGHRS, CDR2 YFSETQ. Trimming took off 5 bases at V and 1 base at J, with 9 bases between the two ends. This CDR3 is CASRLTPNTEAFF. The CDR3 DNA reads TGCGCCAGCAGACTTACACCGAACACTGAAGCTTTCTTT. Full variable domain (remainder filled in from reference TRBV5-1 and TRBJ1-1): KAGVTQTPRYLIKTRGQQVTLSCSPISGHRSVSWYQQTPGQGLQFLFEYFSETQRNKGNFPGRFSGRQFSNSRSEMNVSTLELGDSALYLCASRLTPNTEAFFGQGTRLTVV.

The chain has TRBV18 and TRBJ2-5, with 7 positions matching TRBD1. The tail of the sequence fits TRBJ2-7 better, so the J call may be wrong. CDR3 length equals 13 residues. Germline CDR1 is KGHSH and CDR2 is LQKENI. CDR3 sequence (DNA): TGTGCCAGCACCGAGACAGGGCCCTACGAGCAGTACTTC. As protein: CASTETGPYEQYF.

This chain joins TRBV10-1 and TRBJ2-5, with D hard to call. Trimming cost V 5 bases and J 3 bases, with 7 bases left between them. CDR3 length: 12 amino acids. Per germline, CDR1 WNHNN and CDR2 SYGVQD (reference sequence). The CDR3 coding sequence is TGCGCCAGCAGTCCAAATAAAGAGACCCAGTACTTC. Protein product: CASSPNKETQYF.

The chain is built from TRBV5-4 and TRBJ2-7; D might be TRBD1 or TRBD2, each matching 5 bases. V gave up 4 bases and J gave up 3 bases, with 14 bases separating them. Germline lookup yields CDR1 SGHNT and CDR2 YYREEE (reference sequence). The length of the CDR3 is 14 residues. Here the CDR3 reads CASSGGRPLYEQYF. DNA of the CDR3: TGTGCCAGCAGCGGGGGACGGCCGCTCTACGAGCAGTACTTC.

This clone has only one observation. The chain links TRBV5-4 to TRBJ1-3, with a weak D call TRBD1 (6 bases). V was clipped by 4 bases and J by 5 bases, with 16 bases between them. Germline CDR1 reads SGHNT; CDR2 reads YYREEE (reference sequence). The CDR3 has 15 residues. The CDR3 loop is CASSGPGGGRNTIYF. The CDR3 DNA reads TGTGCCAGCAGCGGGCCGGGGGGCGGAAGAAACACCATATATTTT. Full variable domain (missing parts from reference TRBV5-4 and TRBJ1-3): ETGVTQSPTHLIKTRGQQVTLRCSSQSGHNTVSWYQQALGQGPQFIFQYYREEENGRGNFPPRFSGLQFPNYSSELNVNALELDDSALYLCASSGPGGGRNTIYFGEGSWLTVV.

The chain employs TRBV18 and TRBJ2-7; 14 bases align to TRBD2. The germline CDR1 and CDR2 sequences are KGHSH and LQKENI. Germline trimming cut 3 bases from V and 4 bases from J; bases unmatched to any gene: 5. This CDR3 spans 16 amino acids. CDR3 nucleotide sequence: TGTGCCAGCTCACCCAAACGGACTAGCGGGAGGTACGAGCAGTACTTC. This sequence encodes CASSPKRTSGRYEQYF.